This T cell receptor (beta chain) was recorded in a study of identical twins. TCRdb passed the 5' RACE reads through MiXCR, listing each CDR3 protein once. The sample holds fewer than 800,000 distinct CDR3 sequences, under 8.5% seen once. V dropped 4 bases and J dropped 1; count of bases not matched to a gene: 8. The CDR3 consists of 16 residues. Germline values: CDR1 SSHAT, CDR2 FNYEAQ (reference sequence). These data also featured in a second study, about yellow fever vaccine responses in identical twins.

The sequenced sample was PBMCs. This chain joins TRBV7-7 and TRBJ2-5; TRBD2 matches at 8 bases. This sequence was found in a woman aged 18-35 years in good health. CDR3 nucleotides: TGTGCCAGCAGCTCGAGGGCCGGGGGGGGCCAAGAGACCCAGTACTTC. Amino acid sequence: CASSSRAGGGQETQYF. Supplemented by reference TRBV7-7 and TRBJ2-5, the full variable domain reads GAGVSQSPRYKVTKRGQDVTLRCDPISSHATLYWYQQALGQGPEFLTYFNYEAQPDKSGLPSDRFSAERPEGSISTLTIQRTEQRDSAMYRCASSSRAGGGQETQYFGPGTRLLVL.